The 16 T cell receptor beta chains in this list originate from one sample, sequenced in a study of patients and donors after allogeneic stem cell transplantation. MiXCR, run by TCRdb on the RT-PCR reads, gives a single entry per CDR3 protein. Of about a million distinct CDR3 sequences listed, about a sixth are singletons. Sequencing was performed on blood, either unsorted or a sorted T cell fraction (not recorded which). Receptors were obtained from a human donor who was either an allogeneic HSCT recipient or a stem cell or donor lymphocyte infusion donor (not recorded which). It is not recorded whose cells these are; they may come from a transplant donor.

This clonotype was recorded a few times. The V call is TRBV4-1, the J call TRBJ1-3, with 9 bases that match TRBD1. The germline gives CDR1 MGHRA, CDR2 YSYEKL. This CDR3 region has 17 residues. The trim removed 1 base at V and 2 bases at J, leaving 6 bases unmatched. The chain's CDR3 is CASSQAPTGGTGNTIYF. Here the CDR3 DNA reads TGCGCCAGCAGCCAAGCCCCGACAGGGGGAACTGGAAACACCATATATTTT.

The V call is TRBV12-3 or TRBV12-4, the J call TRBJ1-5; D is unclear. V was pared by 3 bases and J by 0 bases, with 6 bases between. The CDR3 consists of 14 residues. The DNA for the CDR3 is TGTGCCAGCAGTTTCTTTGGTAGCAATCAGCCCCAGCATTTT. It encodes CASSFFGSNQPQHF.

This clonotype was counted a few times. This chain uses TRBV9 with TRBJ2-5, with D tentatively TRBD2 (6 bases). Trimming left V 5 bases short and J 5 bases short, with 16 bases between. The germline gives CDR1 SGDLS, CDR2 YYNGEE. The CDR3 contains 14 residues. CDR3 region: CASSRGRRQETQYF. CDR3 nucleotides: TGTGCCAGCAGTCGGGGGAGGAGGCAGGAGACCCAGTACTTC.

The chain joins TRBV6-5 to TRBJ2-7, with 8 bases that match TRBD1. Germline trimming cut 2 bases from V and 2 bases from J; bases unmatched to any gene: 5. The CDR3 length is 15 residues. Germline V gene sequence: CDR1 MNHEY, CDR2 SVGAGI. CDR3 loop: CASSYGTGGTYEQYF. Written as DNA, the CDR3 is TGTGCCAGCAGTTACGGGACAGGCGGAACCTACGAGCAGTACTTC.

This clonotype was seen a few times. J is TRBJ1-2 and V is TRBV5-6; no definite D call. CDR3 size: 12 residues. The germline gives CDR1 SGHDT, CDR2 YYEEEE. Trimming took off 0 bases at V and 5 bases at J, with 5 bases between the two ends. The CDR3 coding sequence is TGTGCCAGCAGCTTGGACGAGTATGGCTACACCTTC. Encoded protein: CASSLDEYGYTF.

The J gene is TRBJ1-2, the V gene TRBV9; 9 positions match TRBD1. This CDR3 contains 18 residues. With V trimmed by 0 bases and J by 7 bases, 16 bases remained unmatched. The V gene's germline CDR1 is SGDLS and CDR2 YYNGEE. DNA of the CDR3: TGTGCCAGCAGCGTAGGCGGCATGTGGGAACAGGGGGCTTCTGGCTACACCTTC. It encodes CASSVGGMWEQGASGYTF. The complete variable domain, with remaining parts taken from reference TRBV9 and TRBJ1-2, reads DSGVTQTPKHLITATGQRVTLRCSPRSGDLSVYWYQQSLDQGLQFLIQYYNGEERAKGNILERFSAQQFPDLHSELNLSSLELGDSALYFCASSVGGMWEQGASGYTFGSGTRLTVV.

The rearrangement joins TRBV12-3 or TRBV12-4 to TRBJ2-7; D gene unclear. The CDR3 length is 12 residues. V lost 3 bases and J lost 2, with 5 bases in between. Here the CDR3 reads CASSFPAYEQYF. The CDR3, as DNA: TGTGCCAGCAGTTTTCCAGCCTACGAGCAGTACTTC.

This chain connects TRBV20-1 to TRBJ2-2, with D uncertain. CDR1 is DFQATT, CDR2 SNEGSKA, per germline (reference sequence). The CDR3 totals 17 residues. The V gene lost 1 base and the J gene lost 0 bases, with 15 bases spanning the gap. CDR3 nucleotide sequence: TGCAGTGCTAGAGTTTTAGGCAGCGAAGCGAACACCGGGGAGCTGTTTTTT. The encoded protein is CSARVLGSEANTGELFF.

In its sample, this clonotype was seen many times. The chain combines TRBV4-1 with TRBJ2-7; D perhaps matches TRBD2 (6 bases). Germline CDR1 and CDR2: MGHRA and YSYEKL. The CDR3 has 14 residues. Trimming left V 5 bases short and J 2 bases short, with 13 bases between. The CDR3 nucleotides are TGCGCCAGCAGCTGGTCTAGCGTTACCTACGAGCAGTACTTC. Amino acid sequence: CASSWSSVTYEQYF.

The J gene is TRBJ2-7, the V gene TRBV9; no firm D call. CDR1 SGDLS and CDR2 YYNGEE come from the germline V gene. Trimming cost V 0 bases and J 6 bases, with 10 bases left between them. The CDR3 runs to 13 residues. CDR3 DNA sequence: TGTGCCAGCAGCGTAGCCCCGGGCCCCGAGCAGTACTTC. As protein: CASSVAPGPEQYF.

This clonotype was picked up many times. This rearrangement joins TRBV9 to TRBJ1-3, with TRBD1 identical over 7 bases. The CDR3 contains 15 residues. The ends lost 4 bases at V and 2 bases at J; junction bases unmatched: 6. The V gene's germline CDR1 is SGDLS and CDR2 YYNGEE. CDR3 DNA: TGTGCCAGCAGCCAACCAGGGGGAGCTGGAAACACCATATATTTT. Protein product: CASSQPGGAGNTIYF.

This clonotype came up a few times. This chain links TRBV7-2 with TRBJ2-1; no clear D. Germline V gives CDR1 SGHTA, CDR2 FQGNSA. The CDR3 consists of 15 residues. Between the trimmed V and J ends, which lost 3 bases and 0 bases, there was a span of 9 bases. CDR3 sequence reads: CASSFAESSYNEQFF. In nucleotides, the CDR3 is TGTGCCAGCAGCTTTGCGGAGAGCTCCTACAATGAGCAGTTCTTC.

V usage is TRBV12-3 or TRBV12-4 and J usage is TRBJ1-5, with D uncertain. The length of the CDR3 is 16 residues. V was trimmed by 6 bases and J by 5 bases, leaving 20 bases between them. For the CDR3, the DNA is TGTGCCAGCAGCTTCACCGGGCCCCTAGGGCATCAGCCCCAGCATTTT. This encodes CASSFTGPLGHQPQHF.

This clonotype showed up many times. The gene calls are TRBV13 and TRBJ2-1; 8 nucleotides line up with TRBD1. Germline trimming cut 5 bases from V and 4 bases from J; bases unmatched to any gene: 10. Germline CDR1 reads PRHDT; CDR2 reads FYEKMQ (reference sequence). The CDR3 totals 16 residues. The CDR3 sequence is CASSRNPGQEYNEQFF. Here the CDR3 DNA reads TGTGCCAGCAGCCGCAACCCGGGACAGGAGTACAATGAGCAGTTCTTC.

The chain recombines TRBV6-1 with TRBJ2-7, with D maybe TRBD1 (6 bases). Germline CDR1 and CDR2: MNHNS and SASEGT. V was shortened by 6 bases and J by 0 bases, with 12 bases between the two germline ends. The CDR3 extends over 14 amino acids. CDR3 DNA sequence: TGTGCCAGCAGAGCAACAGGGAGCTCCTACGAGCAGTACTTC. As protein: CASRATGSSYEQYF.

This sequence joins TRBV9 and TRBJ2-2, with TRBD2 identical over 12 bases. V was pared by 5 bases and J by 5 bases, with 4 bases of the junction left unmatched. The CDR3 length is 15 residues. CDR1 SGDLS and CDR2 YYNGEE come from the germline V gene. The CDR3 bases are TGTGCCAGCAGTCAAACTAGCGGGGGGACCGGGGAGCTGTTTTTT. This codes for CASSQTSGGTGELFF.